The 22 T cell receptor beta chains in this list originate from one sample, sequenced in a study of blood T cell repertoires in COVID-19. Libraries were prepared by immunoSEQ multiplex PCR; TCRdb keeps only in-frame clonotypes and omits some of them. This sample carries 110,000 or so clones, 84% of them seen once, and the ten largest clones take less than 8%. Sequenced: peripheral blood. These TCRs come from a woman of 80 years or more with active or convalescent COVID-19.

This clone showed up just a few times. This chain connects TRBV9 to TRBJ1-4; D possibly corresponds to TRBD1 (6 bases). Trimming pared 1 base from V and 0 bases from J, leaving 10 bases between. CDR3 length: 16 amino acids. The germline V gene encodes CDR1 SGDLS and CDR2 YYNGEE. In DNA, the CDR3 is TGTGCCAGCAGCGTAAGGGGGAGTGCAACTAATGAAAAACTGTTTTTT. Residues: CASSVRGSATNEKLFF.

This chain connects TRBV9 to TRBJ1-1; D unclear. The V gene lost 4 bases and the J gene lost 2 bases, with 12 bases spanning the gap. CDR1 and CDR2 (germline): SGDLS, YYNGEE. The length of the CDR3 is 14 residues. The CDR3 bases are TGTGCCAGCAGCAAAAGCCGGACTAACACTGAAGCTTTCTTT. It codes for CASSKSRTNTEAFF.

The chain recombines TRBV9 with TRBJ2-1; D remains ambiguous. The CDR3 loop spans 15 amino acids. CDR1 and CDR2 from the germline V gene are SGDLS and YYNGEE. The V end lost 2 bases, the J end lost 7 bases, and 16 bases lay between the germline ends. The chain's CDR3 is CASSVRPSGLNEQFF. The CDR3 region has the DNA TGTGCCAGCAGCGTCCGCCCCTCGGGTCTTAATGAGCAGTTCTTC. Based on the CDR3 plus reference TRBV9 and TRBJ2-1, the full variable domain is DSGVTQTPKHLITATGQRVTLRCSPRSGDLSVYWYQQSLDQGLQFLIQYYNGEERAKGNILERFSAQQFPDLHSELNLSSLELGDSALYFCASSVRPSGLNEQFFGPGTRLTVL.

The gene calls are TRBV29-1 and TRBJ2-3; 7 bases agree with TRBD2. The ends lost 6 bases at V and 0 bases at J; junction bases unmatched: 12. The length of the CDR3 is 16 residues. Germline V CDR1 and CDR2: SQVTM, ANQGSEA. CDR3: CSVDMRTRSSTDTQYF. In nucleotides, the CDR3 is TGCAGCGTGGATATGAGGACTAGGTCTAGCACAGATACGCAGTATTTT.

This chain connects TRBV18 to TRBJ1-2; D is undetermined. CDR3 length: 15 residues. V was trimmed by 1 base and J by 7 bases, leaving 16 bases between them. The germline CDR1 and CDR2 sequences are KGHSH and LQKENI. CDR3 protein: CASSPLWEATGGYTF. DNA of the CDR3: TGTGCCAGCTCACCACTGTGGGAGGCTACTGGTGGCTACACCTTC.

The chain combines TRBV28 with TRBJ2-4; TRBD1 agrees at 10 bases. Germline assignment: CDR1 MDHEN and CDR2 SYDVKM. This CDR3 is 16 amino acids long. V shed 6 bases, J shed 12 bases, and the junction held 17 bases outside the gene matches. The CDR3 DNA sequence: TGTGCCAGCAGCCCACGGAGCGGACAGGGGGGGAGGGATCAGTACTTC. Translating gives CASSPRSGQGGRDQYF. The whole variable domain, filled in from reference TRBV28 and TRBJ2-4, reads DVKVTQSSRYLVKRTGEKVFLECVQDMDHENMFWYRQDPGLGLRLIYFSYDVKMKEKGDIPEGYSVSREKKERFSLILESASTNQTSMYLCASSPRSGQGGRDQYFGAGTRLSVL.

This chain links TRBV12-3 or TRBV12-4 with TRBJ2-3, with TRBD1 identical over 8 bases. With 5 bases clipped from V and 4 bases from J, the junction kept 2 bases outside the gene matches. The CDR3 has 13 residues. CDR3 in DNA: TGTGCCAGCAGTCCCAGGGGGCCAGATACGCAGTATTTT. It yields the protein CASSPRGPDTQYF.

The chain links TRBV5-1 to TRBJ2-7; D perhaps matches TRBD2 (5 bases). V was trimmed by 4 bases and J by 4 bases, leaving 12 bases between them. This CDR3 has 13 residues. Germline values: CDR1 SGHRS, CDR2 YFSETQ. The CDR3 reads CASSHNGGYEQYF. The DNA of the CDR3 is TGCGCCAGCAGCCACAACGGAGGATACGAGCAGTACTTC.

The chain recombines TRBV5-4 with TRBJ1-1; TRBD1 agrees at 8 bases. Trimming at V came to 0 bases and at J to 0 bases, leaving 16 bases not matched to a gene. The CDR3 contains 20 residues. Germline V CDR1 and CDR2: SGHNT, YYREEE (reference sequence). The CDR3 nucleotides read TGTGCCAGCAGCTTGGACAGGGGGGCCCCCCTCCAACCCTTGAACACTGAAGCTTTCTTT. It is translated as CASSLDRGAPLQPLNTEAFF.

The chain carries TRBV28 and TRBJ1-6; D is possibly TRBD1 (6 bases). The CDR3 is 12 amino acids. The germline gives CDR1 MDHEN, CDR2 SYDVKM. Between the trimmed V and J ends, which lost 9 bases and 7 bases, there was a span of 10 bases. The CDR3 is CASYTGNSPLHF. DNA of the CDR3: TGTGCCAGTTATACAGGGAATTCACCCCTCCACTTT.

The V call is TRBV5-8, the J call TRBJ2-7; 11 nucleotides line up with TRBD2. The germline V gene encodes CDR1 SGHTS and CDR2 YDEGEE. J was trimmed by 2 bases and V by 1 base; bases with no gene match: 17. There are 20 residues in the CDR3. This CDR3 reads CASSLLGSWLAGGRTYEQYF. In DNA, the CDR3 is TGTGCCAGCAGCTTGTTAGGGTCGTGGCTAGCGGGAGGAAGAACCTACGAGCAGTACTTC.

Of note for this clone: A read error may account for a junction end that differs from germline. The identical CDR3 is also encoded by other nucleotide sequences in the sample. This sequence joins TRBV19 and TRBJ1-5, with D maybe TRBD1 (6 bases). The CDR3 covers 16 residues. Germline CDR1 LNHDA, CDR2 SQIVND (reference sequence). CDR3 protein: CASSIGRQVNNQPQHF. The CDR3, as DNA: TGTGCCAGTAGCATAGGGAGACAGGTTAATAATCAGCCCCAGCATTTT.

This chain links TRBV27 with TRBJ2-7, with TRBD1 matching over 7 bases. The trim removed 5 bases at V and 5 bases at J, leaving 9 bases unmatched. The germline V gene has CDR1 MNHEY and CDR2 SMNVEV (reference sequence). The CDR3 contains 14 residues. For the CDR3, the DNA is TGTGCCAGCAGTGCCATACAGGGGTCTCACGAGCAGTACTTC. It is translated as CASSAIQGSHEQYF.

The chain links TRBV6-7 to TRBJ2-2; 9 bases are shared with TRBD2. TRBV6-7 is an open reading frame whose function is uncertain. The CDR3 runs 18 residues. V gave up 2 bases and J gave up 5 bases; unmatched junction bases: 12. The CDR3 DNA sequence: TGTGCCAGCAGTTACCTGCTAGCGGGACCCTTAGTAACCGGGGAGCTGTTTTTT. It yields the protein CASSYLLAGPLVTGELFF.

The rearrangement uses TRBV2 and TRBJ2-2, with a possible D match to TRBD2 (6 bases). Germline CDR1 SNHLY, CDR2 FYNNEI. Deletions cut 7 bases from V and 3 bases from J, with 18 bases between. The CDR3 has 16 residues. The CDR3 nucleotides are TGTGCCAGCACTCTGGAGGAGGGGATCGACACCGGGGAGCTGTTTTTT. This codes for CASTLEEGIDTGELFF.

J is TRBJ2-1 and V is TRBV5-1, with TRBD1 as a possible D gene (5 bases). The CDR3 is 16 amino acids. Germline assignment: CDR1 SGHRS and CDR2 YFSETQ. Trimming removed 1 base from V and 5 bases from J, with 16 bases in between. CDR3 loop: CASSLWGVRSDNEQFF. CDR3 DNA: TGCGCCAGCAGCTTGTGGGGCGTGAGATCCGACAATGAGCAGTTCTTC. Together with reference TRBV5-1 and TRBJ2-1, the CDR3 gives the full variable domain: KAGVTQTPRYLIKTRGQQVTLSCSPISGHRSVSWYQQTPGQGLQFLFEYFSETQRNKGNFPGRFSGRQFSNSRSEMNVSTLELGDSALYLCASSLWGVRSDNEQFFGPGTRLTVL.

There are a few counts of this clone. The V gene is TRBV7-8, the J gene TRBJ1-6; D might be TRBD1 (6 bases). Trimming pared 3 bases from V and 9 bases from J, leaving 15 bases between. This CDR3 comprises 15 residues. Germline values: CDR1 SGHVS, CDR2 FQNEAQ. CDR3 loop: CASSFDRAGVSPLHF. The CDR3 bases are TGTGCCAGCAGCTTCGATAGGGCAGGGGTTTCACCCCTCCACTTT.

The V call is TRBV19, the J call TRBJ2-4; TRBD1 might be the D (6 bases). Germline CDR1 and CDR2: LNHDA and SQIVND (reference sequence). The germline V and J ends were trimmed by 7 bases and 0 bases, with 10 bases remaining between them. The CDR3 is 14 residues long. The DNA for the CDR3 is TGTGCCAGTATTGCACAGGGAGCCAAAAACATTCAGTACTTC. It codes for CASIAQGAKNIQYF.

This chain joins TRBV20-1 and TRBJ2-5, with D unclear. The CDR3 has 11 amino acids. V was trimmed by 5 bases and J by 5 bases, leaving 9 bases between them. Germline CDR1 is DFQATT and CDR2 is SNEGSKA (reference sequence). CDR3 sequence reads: CSAPRRETQYF. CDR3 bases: TGCAGTGCTCCCCGTCGTGAGACCCAGTACTTC.

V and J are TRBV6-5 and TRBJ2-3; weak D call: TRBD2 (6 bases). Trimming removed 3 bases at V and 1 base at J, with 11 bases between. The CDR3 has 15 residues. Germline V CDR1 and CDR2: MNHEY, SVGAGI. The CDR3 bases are TGTGCCAGCAGTTATGCGGGAACACGCACAGATACGCAGTATTTT. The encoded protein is CASSYAGTRTDTQYF.

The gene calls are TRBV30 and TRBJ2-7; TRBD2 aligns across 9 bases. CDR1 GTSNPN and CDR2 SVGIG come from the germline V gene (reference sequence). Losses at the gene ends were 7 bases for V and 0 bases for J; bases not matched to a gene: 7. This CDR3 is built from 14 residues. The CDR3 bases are TGTGCCTACCGATTAGCGGGAGACTCCTACGAGCAGTACTTC. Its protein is CAYRLAGDSYEQYF.

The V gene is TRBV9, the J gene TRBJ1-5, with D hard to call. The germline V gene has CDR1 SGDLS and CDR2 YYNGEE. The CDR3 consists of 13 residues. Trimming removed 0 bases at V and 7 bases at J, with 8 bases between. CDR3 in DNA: TGTGCCAGCAGCGTAGGTACAATGCAGCCCCAGCATTTT. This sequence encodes CASSVGTMQPQHF.